The 20 T cell receptor beta chains listed next were all sequenced from one sample in a study of blood T cells in healthy people across ages. PCR was performed a second time for about 6 to 12 cycles using a sample-barcoded 5' primer and a J-beta primer mix. TCRdb reanalysed the 5' RACE reads using MiXCR and keeps one entry per CDR3 protein. Of a few hundred thousand distinct CDR3 sequences detected, 52% appear once; the ten largest clones hold around 49%. The sequencing input was blood. The receptors here all came from a man in his fifties or sixties in good health.

The chain recombines TRBV6-4 with TRBJ2-3; TRBD2 agrees at 10 bases. The V and J ends lost 0 bases and 9 bases, in that order; junction bases with no gene match: 9. The germline CDR1 and CDR2 sequences are MRHNA and SNTAGT. This CDR3 contains 16 residues. CDR3 region: CASSDSSLAGVGTQYF. Written as DNA, the CDR3 is TGTGCCAGCAGTGACTCGAGTCTAGCGGGAGTTGGAACGCAGTATTTT.

This clonotype has a handful of counts. The rearrangement uses TRBV12-3 or TRBV12-4 and TRBJ2-6; D is perhaps TRBD1 (5 bases). With 6 bases removed from V and 2 bases from J, the gap between germline ends came to 11 bases. The CDR3 loop spans 15 amino acids. Here the CDR3 reads CASSWQGAGANVLTF. The CDR3 DNA reads as TGTGCCAGCAGCTGGCAGGGTGCTGGGGCCAACGTCCTGACTTTC.

This clonotype was observed a handful of times. The gene calls are TRBV11-1 and TRBJ2-3; tentative D call: TRBD2 (5 bases). The CDR3 loop spans 15 amino acids. Between the trimmed V and J ends, which lost 5 bases and 0 bases, there was a span of 12 bases. The germline V gene encodes CDR1 SGHAT and CDR2 FQDESV (reference sequence). Here the CDR3 DNA reads TGTGCCAGCAGCCAAGGAGGCCCTAGCACAGATACGCAGTATTTT. Its protein product is CASSQGGPSTDTQYF.

This clonotype has just a few counts. The chain is built from TRBV28 and TRBJ1-4, with 9 bases that match TRBD1. Germline CDR1 and CDR2: MDHEN and SYDVKM. The CDR3 has 15 residues. The ends lost 1 base at V and 4 bases at J; junction bases unmatched: 1. CDR3 coding DNA: TGTGCCAGCAGTTTATCGGGACAGGGTAATGAAAAACTGTTTTTT. This codes for CASSLSGQGNEKLFF.

This chain joins TRBV6-1 and TRBJ1-2, with TRBD1 identical over 7 bases. This CDR3 is 15 amino acids long. Per the germline V gene, CDR1 is MNHNS and CDR2 is SASEGT. With V trimmed by 2 bases and J by 2 bases, 5 bases remained unmatched. CDR3 sequence reads: CASSEWAGGNYGYTF. CDR3 nucleotide sequence: TGTGCCAGCAGTGAATGGGCAGGGGGGAACTATGGCTACACCTTC.

The chain couples TRBV25-1 to TRBJ1-1; TRBD1 is a possible D gene (6 bases). The CDR3 is 14 amino acids. Germline CDR1 and CDR2: MGHDK and SYGVNS. V gave up 3 bases and J gave up 3 bases, with 11 bases separating them. The CDR3 loop is CASSDPTGHTEAFF. CDR3 bases: TGTGCCAGCAGTGACCCAACAGGGCACACTGAAGCTTTCTTT.

J is TRBJ2-1 and V is TRBV20-1; D possibly corresponds to TRBD2 (6 bases). Looked up from germline, CDR1 is DFQATT and CDR2 is SNEGSKA (reference sequence). V was trimmed by 6 bases and J by 8 bases, leaving 8 bases between them. This CDR3 comprises 10 residues. Written as DNA, the CDR3 is TGCAGTGCCCGGAGGGATGAGCAGTTCTTC. Translated, it gives CSARRDEQFF.

The chain joins TRBV2 to TRBJ2-3; no definite D call. The germline gives CDR1 SNHLY, CDR2 FYNNEI. The V gene lost 9 bases and the J gene lost 5 bases, with 18 bases spanning the gap. This CDR3 is 14 amino acids long. DNA of the CDR3: TGTGCCAGTGACTGGTTAGGCTACATAGATACGCAGTATTTT. This translates into CASDWLGYIDTQYF.

The rearrangement joins TRBV30 to TRBJ2-7; no firm D call. The CDR3 is made up of 11 amino acids. The germline gives CDR1 GTSNPN, CDR2 SVGIG (reference sequence). Trimming cost V 5 bases and J 2 bases, with 7 bases left between them. The CDR3 DNA reads TGTGCCTGGGCATTGGCCTACGAGCAGTACTTC. This translates into CAWALAYEQYF.

V usage is TRBV6-5 and J usage is TRBJ2-7; the match to TRBD2 covers 7 bases. The CDR3 sequence is 15 residues long. The V gene's germline CDR1 is MNHEY and CDR2 SVGAGI. V shed 0 bases, J shed 7 bases, and the junction held 9 bases outside the gene matches. The CDR3 protein is CASSYSERGVGEQYF. The CDR3, as DNA: TGTGCCAGCAGTTACTCGGAGCGGGGAGTGGGGGAGCAGTACTTC.

This clonotype was picked up many times. The J gene is TRBJ2-1, the V gene TRBV29-1; the match to TRBD2 covers 9 bases. CDR3 size: 15 residues. J was trimmed by 7 bases and V by 3 bases; bases with no gene match: 10. Germline V lookup: CDR1 SQVTM, CDR2 ANQGSEA. DNA of the CDR3: TGCAGCGTTGAGGGGGCGGGAGGGCCCGGGAATGAGCAGTTCTTC. Translation gives CSVEGAGGPGNEQFF.

This rearrangement joins TRBV27 to TRBJ2-7, with 12 bases aligning to TRBD1. Germline loops: CDR1 MNHEY, CDR2 SMNVEV (reference sequence). V shed 4 bases and J 6 bases; nucleotides not matched to a gene: 7. This CDR3 is 15 amino acids long. Written as DNA, the CDR3 is TGTGCCAGCAGTTCCGGGACAGGGGGCTTCCTCGAGCAGTACTTC. It is translated as CASSSGTGGFLEQYF.

This clonotype was counted many times. The chain employs TRBV18 and TRBJ2-3; D not certain. Germline V CDR1 and CDR2: KGHSH, LQKENI. Between the trimmed V and J ends, which lost 6 bases and 4 bases, there was a span of 8 bases. The CDR3 runs to 12 residues. CDR3 amino acids: CASSPSADTQYF. In DNA form, the CDR3 reads TGTGCCAGCTCGCCGTCCGCAGATACGCAGTATTTT.

The chain recombines TRBV20-1 with TRBJ2-1; no reliable D call. This CDR3 is 14 amino acids long. The V and J ends lost 5 bases and 7 bases respectively, with 18 bases between them. Germline V gives CDR1 DFQATT, CDR2 SNEGSKA (reference sequence). The CDR3 region is CSAPDTRRANEQFF. The DNA of the CDR3 is TGCAGTGCTCCAGACACAAGGCGAGCAAATGAGCAGTTCTTC.

The rearrangement joins TRBV11-1 to TRBJ2-1, with 7 bases identical to TRBD2. The CDR3 consists of 14 residues. The trim removed 5 bases at V and 10 bases at J, leaving 11 bases unmatched. The germline gives CDR1 SGHAT, CDR2 FQDESV (reference sequence). CDR3 protein: CASSPRTSSWEQFF. CDR3 in DNA: TGTGCCAGCAGCCCGAGGACTAGTTCTTGGGAGCAGTTCTTC. The full variable domain, with the rest looked up from reference TRBV11-1 and TRBJ2-1, is EAEVAQSPRYKITEKSQAVAFWCDPISGHATLYWYRQILGQGPELLVQFQDESVVDDSQLPKDRFSAERLKGVDSTLKIQPAELGDSAMYLCASSPRTSSWEQFFGPGTRLTVL.

A single count supports this clonotype. The chain combines TRBV7-2 with TRBJ2-6; no clear D. The germline V gene has CDR1 SGHTA and CDR2 FQGNSA. The CDR3 is 14 residues long. V lost 0 bases and J 4 bases, leaving 4 bases between the germline ends. CDR3: CASSLALGANVLTF. CDR3 in DNA: TGTGCCAGCAGCTTAGCTCTGGGGGCCAACGTCCTGACTTTC. The full variable domain, completed using reference TRBV7-2 and TRBJ2-6, is GAGVSQSPSNKVTEKGKDVELRCDPISGHTALYWYRQSLGQGLEFLIYFQGNSAPDKSGLPSDRFSAERTGGSVSTLTIQRTQQEDSAVYLCASSLALGANVLTFGAGSRLTVL.

The CDR3 sequence is CASSEGSPYGYTF. The CDR3 region has the DNA TGTGCCAGCAGTGAAGGGTCACCGTATGGCTACACCTTC. This chain links TRBV2 with TRBJ1-2, with no clear D. Germline values: CDR1 SNHLY, CDR2 FYNNEI. The CDR3 sequence is 13 residues long. V was shortened by 1 base and J by 5 bases, with 8 bases between the two germline ends.

J is TRBJ2-5 and V is TRBV7-2, with TRBD2 matching 7 bases. The DNA end lines up better with TRBJ2-4; the J call may be wrong. The CDR3 totals 15 residues. Germline loops: CDR1 SGHTA, CDR2 FQGNSA. The CDR3, as DNA: TGTGCCAGCAGCCCGCCGGGGTTCGGGGGGAACATTCAGTACTTC. Protein sequence: CASSPPGFGGNIQYF.

This clonotype was observed a few times. The genes are TRBV12-3 or TRBV12-4 and TRBJ1-4; 9 nucleotides match TRBD1. Trimming took 6 bases from V and 5 from J; bases not matched to a gene: 4. CDR3 size: 14 residues. The CDR3 DNA sequence: TGTGCCAGCAGGACGGACAGGGGAAATGAAAAACTGTTTTTT. The encoded protein is CASRTDRGNEKLFF.

V and J are TRBV20-1 and TRBJ2-3; 13 bases are a match to TRBD2. CDR1 and CDR2 (germline): DFQATT, SNEGSKA (reference sequence). The CDR3 loop spans 19 amino acids. Trimming cost V 2 bases and J 4 bases; bases outside gene matches: 15. CDR3: CSARSLGTSGMGRPDTQYF. The CDR3 coding sequence is TGCAGTGCTAGATCCCTCGGGACTAGCGGGATGGGTAGGCCAGATACGCAGTATTTT.